This entry lists 17 T cell receptor beta chains sequenced from one sample in a study of blood T cells in healthy people across ages. A second PCR, run for 7 to 11 cycles, used a sample-barcoded 5' primer plus a J-beta primer mix. TCRdb reprocessed the 5' RACE reads with MiXCR, giving one entry per CDR3 protein. Here the sample spans approximately 670,000 distinct CDR3 sequences, around 38% being singletons. Sequenced sample: blood. The receptors stem from a man aged 80 or over in good health.

This clonotype occurred a few times. This chain uses TRBV6-5 with TRBJ2-2; D remains ambiguous. V was pared by 4 bases and J by 0 bases, with 9 bases between. CDR3 length: 15 amino acids. CDR1 is MNHEY and CDR2 is SVGAGI in the germline V gene. The CDR3 sequence is CASSWLVANTGELFF. CDR3 coding DNA: TGTGCCAGCAGTTGGTTGGTGGCGAACACCGGGGAGCTGTTTTTT.

The genes are TRBV5-1 and TRBJ2-5; D is possibly TRBD1 or TRBD2 (5 bases each). The germline CDR1 and CDR2 sequences are SGHRS and YFSETQ. The CDR3 is made up of 14 amino acids. Trimming left V 4 bases short and J 2 bases short, with 12 bases between. The CDR3 here is CASSRGRGQETQYF. The CDR3 DNA reads as TGCGCCAGCAGCCGGGGACGGGGACAAGAGACCCAGTACTTC.

V is TRBV27 and J is TRBJ1-5; D not certain. The V end lost 5 bases, the J end lost 6 bases, and 23 bases lay between the germline ends. This CDR3 is 17 amino acids long. The germline gives CDR1 MNHEY, CDR2 SMNVEV (reference sequence). The CDR3 DNA reads as TGTGCCAGCAGTCCAACCCCGGGAACGCCCGGCAGTCAGCCCCAGCATTTT. This translates into CASSPTPGTPGSQPQHF.

This clonotype was recorded once. The chain recombines TRBV4-2 with TRBJ2-7; D ambiguous. Trimming cost V 1 base and J 6 bases, with 16 bases left between them. Germline V gene sequence: CDR1 LGHNA, CDR2 YNFKEQ. The CDR3 has 15 amino acids. The CDR3 sequence: CASSQATNKNSEQYF. The CDR3 region has the DNA TGTGCCAGCAGCCAAGCAACCAATAAAAACTCCGAGCAGTACTTC.

V and J are TRBV2 and TRBJ1-5; D possibly corresponds to TRBD1 (5 bases). The V gene lost 3 bases and the J gene lost 11 bases, with 17 bases spanning the gap. CDR3 length: 14 residues. The germline CDR1 and CDR2 sequences are SNHLY and FYNNEI. The CDR3 nucleotides are TGTGCCAGCAGTGAGGATTCGGGGGTGGGGTCCCAGCATTTT. Protein sequence: CASSEDSGVGSQHF.

This clonotype was recorded a few times. This chain links TRBV20-1 with TRBJ2-7, with D possibly called TRBD1 or TRBD2 (5 bases each). V was shortened by 4 bases and J by 6 bases, with 22 bases between the two germline ends. The CDR3 covers 15 residues. The V gene's germline CDR1 is DFQATT and CDR2 SNEGSKA (reference sequence). The CDR3 nucleotides are TGCAGTGCTATCCCCGGGCTGGGGGATCAAGGCGAGCAGTACTTC. Amino acid sequence: CSAIPGLGDQGEQYF.

The gene calls are TRBV6-5 and TRBJ2-5, with TRBD2 identical over 11 bases. The assigned J gene may be wrong: the sequence end matches TRBJ2-7 better. The CDR3 has 15 residues. Germline CDR1 reads MNHEY; CDR2 reads SVGAGI. CDR3 sequence reads: CASIDLAGGPTEQYF. For the CDR3, the DNA is TGTGCCAGCATAGATTTAGCGGGGGGGCCCACCGAGCAGTACTTC.

This rearrangement joins TRBV7-2 to TRBJ1-4; D remains ambiguous. CDR3 length: 16 amino acids. Trimming shortened V by 5 bases and J by 7 bases, and 20 bases separated the two germline ends. Germline assignment: CDR1 SGHTA and CDR2 FQGNSA. Here the CDR3 reads CASSQRIAVNGEKLFF. The CDR3 DNA reads as TGTGCCAGCAGCCAAAGAATAGCAGTCAATGGTGAAAAACTGTTTTTT.

This clonotype occurred a few times. A much larger clone is a single base away; this may be a read error. The chain carries TRBV27 and TRBJ2-2; either TRBD1 or TRBD2 may fit D (6 bases each). Trimming stripped 3 bases from V and 4 bases from J, with 15 bases between. The CDR3 is 16 residues long. CDR1 and CDR2 from the germline V gene are MNHEY and SMNVEV (reference sequence). The CDR3 DNA reads TGTGCCAGCAGTTTCGGGGGCGCAACTCTCACCGGGGAGCTGTTTTTT. It translates to CASSFGGATLTGELFF.

The CDR3 DNA reads TGTGCCAGCAGTCCCGGGGACAGCCAAGAGACCCAGTACTTC. This encodes CASSPGDSQETQYF. V usage is TRBV28 and J usage is TRBJ2-5, with 7 positions matching TRBD1. V shed 5 bases and J 1 base; nucleotides not matched to a gene: 4. The length of the CDR3 is 14 residues. In germline, CDR1 is MDHEN, CDR2 SYDVKM.

With regard to this clonotype: A clone one base away is much larger, so this may be a read error. The chain combines TRBV3-1 with TRBJ1-2; 7 bases are shared with TRBD1. V trimming: 4 bases; J trimming: 4 bases; junction bases outside the gene matches: 3. There are 13 residues in the CDR3. Per germline, CDR1 LGHDT and CDR2 YNNKEL (reference sequence). The CDR3: CASSRPGGYGYTF. The CDR3 DNA follows: TGTGCCAGCAGCCGCCCAGGGGGCTATGGCTACACCTTC. Looking up the rest from reference TRBV3-1 and TRBJ1-2 gives the full variable domain: DTAVSQTPKYLVTQMGNDKSIKCEQNLGHDTMYWYKQDSKKFLKIMFSYNNKELIINETVPNRFSPKSPDKAHLNLHINSLELGDSAVYFCASSRPGGYGYTFGSGTRLTVV.

This clonotype appeared once. The chain uses TRBV28 and TRBJ2-3; D is unclear. The CDR3 consists of 14 residues. The V gene's germline CDR1 is MDHEN and CDR2 SYDVKM. V gave up 3 bases and J gave up 10 bases, with 17 bases separating them. The DNA for the CDR3 is TGTGCCAGCAGTTTTGGTGAAGTAGGGCGGCCGCAGTATTTT. Its translation is CASSFGEVGRPQYF.

This rearrangement joins TRBV11-2 to TRBJ1-1; no reliable D call. The CDR3 has 13 residues. The V end was cut by 5 bases, the J end by 6 bases, with 13 bases between. CDR1 is SGHAT and CDR2 is FQNNGV in the germline V gene. The CDR3 sequence is CASSRRFVAEAFF. As DNA, the CDR3 is TGTGCCAGCAGCCGCCGGTTTGTCGCTGAAGCTTTCTTT.

This clonotype came up once. This chain joins TRBV10-2 and TRBJ2-1; 11 positions match TRBD2. The CDR3 extends over 14 amino acids. In germline, CDR1 is WSHSY, CDR2 SAAADI. Trimming removed 10 bases from V and 6 bases from J; junction bases left unmatched: 8. In DNA, the CDR3 is TGCGCCACCGTGCCTAGCGGGGGGACCAATGAGCAGTTCTTC. The encoded protein is CATVPSGGTNEQFF.

The chain joins TRBV7-2 to TRBJ2-3; 7 bases agree with TRBD1. The V gene end was trimmed by 5 bases and the J gene end by 0 bases; junction bases not matched to a gene: 5. The CDR3 has 15 residues. Germline CDR1 reads SGHTA; CDR2 reads FQGNSA. CDR3 amino acids: CASSNNRGSTDTQYF. CDR3 bases: TGTGCCAGCAGCAATAACAGGGGCAGCACAGATACGCAGTATTTT.

This clonotype was detected a few times. The chain employs TRBV7-2 and TRBJ1-1; no definite D call. CDR3 length: 15 residues. V was shortened by 3 bases and J by 1 base, with 12 bases between the two germline ends. Looked up from germline, CDR1 is SGHTA and CDR2 is FQGNSA. CDR3 region: CASSLQWGGNTEAFF. The CDR3 coding sequence is TGTGCCAGCAGCTTGCAGTGGGGTGGGAACACTGAAGCTTTCTTT.

V and J are TRBV5-1 and TRBJ2-2, with D maybe TRBD1 (6 bases). Trimming removed 4 bases from V and 1 base from J, with 11 bases in between. Germline CDR1 is SGHRS and CDR2 is YFSETQ. The CDR3 has 15 amino acids. The CDR3 region has the DNA TGCGCCAGCAGCCCGGGACATATGAACACCGGGGAGCTGTTTTTT. It translates to CASSPGHMNTGELFF.